Listed here are 17 T cell receptor beta chains from one sample, sequenced in a study of cytomegalovirus exposure and HLA in healthy donors. The PCR was carried out with 60 Vbeta primers and 13 Jbeta primers. Data came from immunoSEQ multiplex PCR; TCRdb stores just in-frame clones and leaves some out. Counted here are about 160,000 clones, roughly nine tenths occurring once; the ten biggest clones make up approximately 0.85%. The sequenced material came from PBMCs. The origin of the receptors is a woman in her 30s in good health and CMV-seronegative.

The chain links TRBV7-7 to TRBJ2-2; tentatively, D is TRBD1 (6 bases). In germline, CDR1 is SSHAT, CDR2 FNYEAQ (reference sequence). Trimming shortened V by 5 bases and J by 5 bases, and 12 bases separated the two germline ends. The CDR3 sequence is 14 residues long. This CDR3 is CASSTGQNTGELFF. The CDR3 nucleotides read TGTGCCAGCAGCACGGGACAAAATACCGGGGAGCTGTTTTTT. The whole variable domain, filled in from reference TRBV7-7 and TRBJ2-2, reads GAGVSQSPRYKVTKRGQDVTLRCDPISSHATLYWYQQALGQGPEFLTYFNYEAQPDKSGLPSDRFSAERPEGSISTLTIQRTEQRDSAMYRCASSTGQNTGELFFGEGSRLTVL.

This clone was counted between two and nine times. The chain couples TRBV15 to TRBJ2-6; 8 bases agree with TRBD1. This CDR3 is built from 16 residues. The V gene end was trimmed by 7 bases and the J gene end by 2 bases; junction bases not matched to a gene: 7. Germline V gene sequence: CDR1 LNHNV, CDR2 YYDKDF (reference sequence). The CDR3 region has the DNA TGTGCCACCACCCGTGCAGGGGGCCCTGGGGCCAACGTCCTGACTTTC. Translation gives CATTRAGGPGANVLTF.

The CDR3 DNA sequence: TGTGCCAGCAGCTTGTTAGCAGGGGAGTTTGGGGAAAAACTGTTTTTT. It specifies CASSLLAGEFGEKLFF. The chain has TRBV5-6 and TRBJ1-4, with D tentatively TRBD1 (6 bases). The CDR3 loop spans 16 amino acids. V lost 1 base to trimming and J lost 8 bases, with 18 bases between them. Germline CDR1 is SGHDT and CDR2 is YYEEEE.

This chain joins TRBV19 and TRBJ1-1; 8 bases align to TRBD1. The CDR3 length is 14 residues. V lost 4 bases and J lost 4; bases outside the gene matches: 5. CDR1 is LNHDA, CDR2 SQIVND, per germline (reference sequence). Here the CDR3 DNA reads TGTGCCAGTAGTAAAGACAGGGGTGGCACTGAAGCTTTCTTT. Translated: CASSKDRGGTEAFF.

The J gene is TRBJ1-3, the V gene TRBV9; D is unclear. V was cut by 4 bases and J by 1 base, with 9 bases left in between. There are 14 residues in the CDR3. Germline V gene sequence: CDR1 SGDLS, CDR2 YYNGEE. DNA for the CDR3: TGTGCCAGCAGCCAAGGAGGGTCTGGAAACACCATATATTTT. Translating it yields CASSQGGSGNTIYF.

V and J are TRBV7-8 and TRBJ1-5, with TRBD1 matching over 8 bases. V was clipped by 1 base and J by 7 bases; unmatched bases: 6. This CDR3 has 15 residues. From germline, CDR1 is SGHVS and CDR2 FQNEAQ. CDR3 nucleotides: TGTGCCAGCAGCTTAGATCGACAGGGGTACCAGCCCCAGCATTTT. Its protein is CASSLDRQGYQPQHF.

The chain employs TRBV5-8 and TRBJ1-2; 7 bases match TRBD1. Germline values: CDR1 SGHTS, CDR2 YDEGEE. The CDR3 is made up of 15 amino acids. V lost 3 bases and J lost 8; bases outside the gene matches: 13. The CDR3 loop reads CASSSLQGTVRGYTF. In DNA, the CDR3 is TGTGCCAGCAGCTCTCTACAGGGGACGGTTCGCGGCTACACCTTC.

This chain links TRBV7-6 with TRBJ1-1; D is uncertain. Germline-derived CDR1 and CDR2 are SGHVS and FNYEAQ. CDR3 length equals 15 residues. Trimming took off 1 base at V and 0 bases at J, with 9 bases between the two ends. As DNA, the CDR3 is TGTGCCAGCAGCTTAGGCTTCGGGATGAACACTGAAGCTTTCTTT. Protein: CASSLGFGMNTEAFF.

The V call is TRBV18, the J call TRBJ2-7, with TRBD2 identical over 13 bases. The CDR3 covers 18 residues. The V gene's germline CDR1 is KGHSH and CDR2 LQKENI. V trimming: 1 base; J trimming: 7 bases; junction bases outside the gene matches: 13. CDR3 DNA: TGTGCCAGCTCACCACGTCTTGCCGGACTAGCGGGAGCGGGTGAGCAGTACTTC. It specifies CASSPRLAGLAGAGEQYF.

This chain uses TRBV5-4 with TRBJ2-7, with a tentative D call TRBD2 (5 bases). This CDR3 is 13 amino acids long. Deletions cut 2 bases from V and 1 base from J, with 7 bases between. The V gene's germline CDR1 is SGHNT and CDR2 YYREEE (reference sequence). The CDR3 nucleotides are TGTGCCAGCAGCTTCGGGGAGTCCTACGAGCAGTACTTC. Its translation is CASSFGESYEQYF.

The V call is TRBV14, the J call TRBJ2-2, with 8 bases fitting TRBD1. V lost 0 bases, J lost 7 bases, and 4 bases stayed unmatched. The CDR3 has 15 amino acids. Germline V CDR1 and CDR2: SGHDN, FVKESK. CDR3: CASSQDRGLVGELFF. CDR3 DNA: TGTGCCAGCAGCCAAGACAGGGGGCTTGTCGGGGAGCTGTTTTTT.

CDR3 amino acids: CASSLSGYNQPQHF. CDR3 sequence (DNA): TGTGCCAGCAGTTTATCGGGCTACAATCAGCCCCAGCATTTT. The gene calls are TRBV27 and TRBJ1-5; D is unclear. Per the germline V gene, CDR1 is MNHEY and CDR2 is SMNVEV (reference sequence). V gave up 0 bases and J gave up 3 bases, with 6 bases separating them. This CDR3 comprises 14 residues.

This sequence joins TRBV2 and TRBJ1-5, with a possible D match to TRBD1 (6 bases). The CDR3 contains 15 residues. Germline CDR1 reads SNHLY; CDR2 reads FYNNEI. Deletions cut 6 bases from V and 4 bases from J, with 16 bases between. In DNA form, the CDR3 reads TGTGCCAGCAGAAAACTGGACAGCCCTAATCAGCCCCAGCATTTT. Protein: CASRKLDSPNQPQHF.

The chain carries TRBV19 and TRBJ2-3; D gene unclear. The CDR3 is 13 residues long. CDR1 LNHDA and CDR2 SQIVND come from the germline V gene (reference sequence). V lost 4 bases and J lost 1, with 6 bases in between. The CDR3 protein is CASSSGGTDTQYF. The CDR3, as DNA: TGTGCCAGTAGTAGCGGCGGCACAGATACGCAGTATTTT.

The chain links TRBV27 to TRBJ2-5; 7 bases fit TRBD2. The DNA end is a closer match to TRBJ2-7, so the J assignment may be wrong. Germline V gene sequence: CDR1 MNHEY, CDR2 SMNVEV (reference sequence). The CDR3 covers 15 residues. The CDR3 bases are TGTGCCAGCTTTAGGTTAGCTAGCGGATACTACGAGCAGTACTTC. This translates into CASFRLASGYYEQYF.

This clone was found a few times. V usage is TRBV13 and J usage is TRBJ1-6; D not resolved. Trimming took 1 base from V and 6 from J, leaving 7 bases between them. CDR3 size: 14 residues. In germline, CDR1 is PRHDT, CDR2 FYEKMQ (reference sequence). As DNA, the CDR3 is TGTGCCAGCAGCTTAGACGCCAGTAATTCACCCCTCCACTTT. Protein product: CASSLDASNSPLHF.

This clone was recorded once. The chain uses TRBV5-4 and TRBJ1-2; D unresolved. Looked up from germline, CDR1 is SGHNT and CDR2 is YYREEE (reference sequence). This CDR3 contains 14 residues. Trimming cost V 0 bases and J 4 bases, with 10 bases left between them. CDR3 DNA: TGTGCCAGCAGCTTGGGGGCGGGCTCCTATGGCTACACCTTC. Translated, it gives CASSLGAGSYGYTF.